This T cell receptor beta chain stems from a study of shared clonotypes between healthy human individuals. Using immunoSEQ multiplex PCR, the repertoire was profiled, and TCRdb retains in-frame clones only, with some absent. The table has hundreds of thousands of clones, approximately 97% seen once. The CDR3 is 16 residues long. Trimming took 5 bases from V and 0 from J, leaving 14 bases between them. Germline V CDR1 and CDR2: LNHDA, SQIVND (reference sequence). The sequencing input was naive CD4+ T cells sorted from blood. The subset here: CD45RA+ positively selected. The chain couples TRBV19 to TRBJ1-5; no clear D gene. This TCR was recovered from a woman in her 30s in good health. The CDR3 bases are TGTGCCAGTAGTCCCCCCCCCGATTATAGCAATCAGCCCCAGCATTTT. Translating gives CASSPPPDYSNQPQHF.